Listed below are T cell receptor beta chains from one sample, sequenced in a study of graft-versus-host responses after intestinal transplantation. These TCRs' antigens remain unknown. The table came from immunoSEQ multiplex PCR; TCRdb's copy has only in-frame clones and leaves some out. Among about 100,000 clones, 87% were seen once, and the ten largest hold 0.6% to 0.8%. The source material was unstimulated CD4+ T cells sorted from spleen or lymph node cells, sampled before transplant. Source of these receptors: a human donor who was the organ donor for an intestinal transplant. CDR3s include the opening cysteine and the closing phenylalanine or tryptophan.

CSDKNRGRANYGYTF	TRBJ1-2	TRBV29-1
CASSLAGQGWHEQFF	TRBJ2-1	TRBV7-9
CASSRAGVNYGYTF	TRBJ1-2	TRBV6-5
CASSLRGTGEQSGTQYF	TRBJ2-3	TRBV7-9
CASSQETGFGRNLRRNIQYF	TRBJ2-4	TRBV4-2
CASSQSTRTGLAGSTDTQYF	TRBJ2-3	TRBV4-1
CASSTGQTRSTDTQYF	TRBJ2-3	TRBV5-4
CASSQIGTAYEQYF	TRBJ2-7	TRBV7-9
CASSRDSGGQETQYF	TRBJ2-5	TRBV7-7
CAISESWAGELFF	TRBJ2-2	TRBV10-3
CASSLLRGDGYTF	TRBJ1-2	TRBV11-3
CASSLLFGEQYF	TRBJ2-7	TRBV27
CASSAGGSYGYTF	TRBJ1-2	TRBV7-2
CASSYSLGAQPQHF	TRBJ1-5	TRBV6-6
CAWSSWGGINQPQHF	TRBJ1-5	TRBV30
CASRDRGGRSPLHF	TRBJ1-6	TRBV27
CASSQGRADKWLNTEAFF	TRBJ1-1	TRBV4-1
CASRGPGERFF	TRBJ2-1	TRBV6-5
CASSYYPRGAKNIQYF	TRBJ2-4	TRBV6-5
CASSLRGAETQYF	TRBJ2-5	TRBV5-6
CASSGSGQGKETQYF	TRBJ2-5	TRBV9
CASSKITSGGTDTQYF	TRBJ2-3	TRBV19
CASSLGGTDLGAFF	TRBJ1-1	TRBV28
CASSQGTGGYEETQYF	TRBJ2-5	TRBV4-2
CASYGQATWNSNQPQHF	TRBJ1-5	TRBV19
CASSPKYSNQPQHF	TRBJ1-5	TRBV27
CASTQGLLGNTIYF	TRBJ1-3	TRBV6-5
CASSLASSRGHPSNGNQPQHF	TRBJ1-5	TRBV5-1
CASSPHEGFGFYNEQFF	TRBJ2-1	TRBV7-9
CASSVDASSGTGELFF	TRBJ2-2	TRBV9
CASTKTRSTDTQYF	TRBJ2-3	TRBV7-2
CASSLGYRAEQYF	TRBJ2-7	TRBV5-1
CASRFGTGAHEQYF	TRBJ2-7	TRBV6-5
CASSRDSNTEAFF	TRBJ1-1	TRBV18
CASSRAWTGGLEQYF	TRBJ2-7	TRBV6-5
CASSWWDNPNYGYTF	TRBJ1-2	TRBV5-1
CASSQTGNSPLHF	TRBJ1-6	TRBV4-2
CATSRETSAYEQYF	TRBJ2-7	TRBV15
CASSPDFSGRVLF	TRBJ2-1	TRBV11-3
CASSLGGKNTEAFF	TRBJ1-1	TRBV5-5
CASSLYRGLTDTQYF	TRBJ2-3	TRBV7-2
CASSLWGQGRYTGELFF	TRBJ2-2	TRBV28
CSASLAMEQFF	TRBJ2-1	TRBV20-1
CAGSEAAGRPQETQYF	TRBJ2-5	TRBV6-1
CASTPGQGNGYTF	TRBJ1-2	TRBV5-1
CASSFGSGTDTQYF	TRBJ2-3	TRBV5-6
CASSPIAGYRGTEAFF	TRBJ1-1	TRBV7-9
CASSASGVGGTDTQYF	TRBJ2-3	TRBV25-1
CAWSVPKSYEQYF	TRBJ2-7	TRBV30
CASTFRGSSSPLHF	TRBJ1-6	TRBV6-1
CSVESGRGNTQYF	TRBJ2-3	TRBV29-1
CASSNRRSSGNTIYF	TRBJ1-3	TRBV7-2
CAWSRQANTGELFF	TRBJ2-2	TRBV30
CASSEIRRGGRETQYF	TRBJ2-5	TRBV6-1
CASSLSASGTLYEQYF	-	TRBV5-4
CASSSGHTPRVEAFF	TRBJ1-1	TRBV7-9
CASSLEGASSYEQYF	TRBJ2-7	TRBV5-6